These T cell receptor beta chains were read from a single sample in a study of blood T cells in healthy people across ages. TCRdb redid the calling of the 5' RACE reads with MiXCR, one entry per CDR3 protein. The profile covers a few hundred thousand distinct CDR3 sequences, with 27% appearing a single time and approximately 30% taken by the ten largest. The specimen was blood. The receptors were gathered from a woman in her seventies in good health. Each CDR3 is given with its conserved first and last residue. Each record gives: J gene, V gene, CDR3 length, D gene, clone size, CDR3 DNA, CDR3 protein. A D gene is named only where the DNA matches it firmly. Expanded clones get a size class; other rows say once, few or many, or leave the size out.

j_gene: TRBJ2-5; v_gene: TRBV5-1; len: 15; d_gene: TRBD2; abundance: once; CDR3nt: TGCGCCAGCAGCTTGTTGACTAGCGTAGGGGAGACCCAGTACTTC; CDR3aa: CASSLLTSVGETQYF
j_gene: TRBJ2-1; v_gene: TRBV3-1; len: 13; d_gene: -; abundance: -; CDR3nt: TGTGCCAGCAGCCAAGATGGTGAAAGTGAGCAGTTCTTC; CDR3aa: CASSQDGESEQFF
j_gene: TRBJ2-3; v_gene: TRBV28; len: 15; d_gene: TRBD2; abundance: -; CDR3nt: TGTGCCAGCAGACGAAGACTAGCGGGAGCAGATACGCAGTATTTT; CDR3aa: CASRRRLAGADTQYF
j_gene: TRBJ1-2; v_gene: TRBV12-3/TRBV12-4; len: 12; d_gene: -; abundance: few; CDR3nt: TGTGCCAGCAGTCCGGACTTCTATGGCTACACCTTC; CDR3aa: CASSPDFYGYTF
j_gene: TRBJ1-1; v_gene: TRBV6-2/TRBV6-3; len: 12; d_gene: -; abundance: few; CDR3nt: TGTGCCAGCAGTTGGGGGGGATCGGGAGCTTTCTTT; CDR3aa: CASSWGGSGAFF
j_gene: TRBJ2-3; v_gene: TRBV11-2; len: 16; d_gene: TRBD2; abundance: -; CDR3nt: TGTGCCAGCAGCCCGACTAGCGGGAGGGCCCTCTATACGCAGTATTTT; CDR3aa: CASSPTSGRALYTQYF
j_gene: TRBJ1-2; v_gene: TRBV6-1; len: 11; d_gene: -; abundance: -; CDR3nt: TGTGCCAGCAACCTTAACTATGGCTACACCTTC; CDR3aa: CASNLNYGYTF
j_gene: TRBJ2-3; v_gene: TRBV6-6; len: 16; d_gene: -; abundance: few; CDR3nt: TGTGCCAGCAGGCGACCTCCGGGACTGGGCACAGATACGCAGTATTTT; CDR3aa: CASRRPPGLGTDTQYF
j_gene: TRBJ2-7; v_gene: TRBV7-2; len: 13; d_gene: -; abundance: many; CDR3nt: TGTGCCAGCAGCCCCCCCAGCTCCTACGAGCAGTACTTC; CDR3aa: CASSPPSSYEQYF
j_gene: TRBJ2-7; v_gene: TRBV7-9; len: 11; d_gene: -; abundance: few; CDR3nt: TGTGCCAGCAGCCCAGGGAACGAGCAGTACTTC; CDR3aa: CASSPGNEQYF
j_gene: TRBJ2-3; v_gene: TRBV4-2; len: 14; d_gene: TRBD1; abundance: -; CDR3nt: TGTGCCAGCAGCCAAGCTGGGACAGCAGATACGCAGTATTTT; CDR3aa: CASSQAGTADTQYF
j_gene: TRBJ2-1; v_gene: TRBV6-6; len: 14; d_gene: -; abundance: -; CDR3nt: TGTGCCAGCAGTTACGACGGGGTAGAGAATGAGCAGTTCTTC; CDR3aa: CASSYDGVENEQFF
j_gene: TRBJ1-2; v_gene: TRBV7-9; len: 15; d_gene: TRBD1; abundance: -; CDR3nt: TGTGTCAGCAGCTTGGGGGACAGTACTAACTATGGCTACACCTTC; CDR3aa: CVSSLGDSTNYGYTF
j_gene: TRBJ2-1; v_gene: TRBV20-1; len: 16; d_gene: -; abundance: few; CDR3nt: TGCAGTGCTAGAGTTTTCTCCAGTACCCTGATAAACGAGCAGTTCTTC; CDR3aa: CSARVFSSTLINEQFF
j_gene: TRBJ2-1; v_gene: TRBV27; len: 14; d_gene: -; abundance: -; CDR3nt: TGTGCCAGCAGTTTAGACCCTCCGTACAATGAGCAGTTCTTC; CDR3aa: CASSLDPPYNEQFF
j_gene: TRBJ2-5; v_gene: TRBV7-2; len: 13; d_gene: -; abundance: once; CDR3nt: TGTGCCAGCAGCTTAGCCGAGACTAGTCCGCGGTACTTC; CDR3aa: CASSLAETSPRYF
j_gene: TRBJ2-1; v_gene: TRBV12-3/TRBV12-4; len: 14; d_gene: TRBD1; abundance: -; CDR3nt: TGTGCCACCCTCAGGGACAGGAGGTACAATGAGCAGTTCTTC; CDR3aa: CATLRDRRYNEQFF
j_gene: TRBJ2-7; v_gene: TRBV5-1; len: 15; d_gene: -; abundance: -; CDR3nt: TGCGCCAGCAGCCGGACAAACAGTGGGGAGTACGAGCAGTACTTC; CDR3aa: CASSRTNSGEYEQYF
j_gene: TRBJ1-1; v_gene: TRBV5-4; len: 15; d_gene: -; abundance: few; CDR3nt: TGTGCCAGCAGCTTGGCGAGGTTTGGGGACACTGAAGCTTTCTTT; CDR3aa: CASSLARFGDTEAFF
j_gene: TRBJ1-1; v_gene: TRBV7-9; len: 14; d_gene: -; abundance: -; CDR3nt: TGTGCCAGCAGCTTCCTCCTGGAGGGGACCGAAGCTTTCTTT; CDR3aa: CASSFLLEGTEAFF